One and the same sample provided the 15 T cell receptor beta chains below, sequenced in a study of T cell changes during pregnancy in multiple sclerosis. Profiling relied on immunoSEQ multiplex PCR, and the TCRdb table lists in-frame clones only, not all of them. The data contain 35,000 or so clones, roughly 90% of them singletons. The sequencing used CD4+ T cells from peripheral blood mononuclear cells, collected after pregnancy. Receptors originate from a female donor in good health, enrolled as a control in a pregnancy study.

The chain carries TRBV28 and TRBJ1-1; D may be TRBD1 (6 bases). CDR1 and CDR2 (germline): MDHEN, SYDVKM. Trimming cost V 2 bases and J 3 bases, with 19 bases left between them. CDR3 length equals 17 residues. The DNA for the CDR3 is TGTGCCAGCAGTTTAGTTGGGAACAGGGACCAGTACACTGAAGCTTTCTTT. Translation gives CASSLVGNRDQYTEAFF.

The CDR3 nucleotides read TGTGCCAGCAGTTTAGGAGGCACCGGGGAGCTGTTTTTT. It is translated as CASSLGGTGELFF. This chain uses TRBV28 with TRBJ2-2; D is perhaps TRBD2 (5 bases). CDR3 length: 13 residues. Trimming left V 2 bases short and J 4 bases short, with 5 bases between. Germline loops: CDR1 MDHEN, CDR2 SYDVKM.

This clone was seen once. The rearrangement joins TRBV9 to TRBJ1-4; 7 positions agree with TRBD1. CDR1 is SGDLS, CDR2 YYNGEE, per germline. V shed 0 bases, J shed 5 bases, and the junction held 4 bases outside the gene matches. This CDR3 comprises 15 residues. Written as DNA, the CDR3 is TGTGCCAGCAGCGTAGGAGGCAGGGGGAATGAAAAACTGTTTTTT. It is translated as CASSVGGRGNEKLFF.

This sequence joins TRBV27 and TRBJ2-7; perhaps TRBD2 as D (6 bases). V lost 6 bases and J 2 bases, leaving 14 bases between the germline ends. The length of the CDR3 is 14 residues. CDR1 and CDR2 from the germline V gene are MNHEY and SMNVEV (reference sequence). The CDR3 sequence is CASRRGTATYEQYF. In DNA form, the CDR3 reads TGTGCCAGCAGGCGCGGGACGGCAACCTACGAGCAGTACTTC.

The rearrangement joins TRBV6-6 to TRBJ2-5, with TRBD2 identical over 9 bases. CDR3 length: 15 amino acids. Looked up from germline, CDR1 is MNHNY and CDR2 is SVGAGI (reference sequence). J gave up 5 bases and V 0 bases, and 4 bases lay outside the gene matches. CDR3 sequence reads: CASSYSTAGGETQYF. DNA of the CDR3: TGTGCCAGCAGTTACTCGACCGCGGGGGGGGAGACCCAGTACTTC.

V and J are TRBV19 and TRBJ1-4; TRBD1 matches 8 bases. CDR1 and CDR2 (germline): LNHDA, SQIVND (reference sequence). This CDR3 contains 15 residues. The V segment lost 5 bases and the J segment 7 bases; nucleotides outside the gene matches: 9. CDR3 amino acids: CASSPYGQGGEKLFF. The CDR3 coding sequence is TGTGCCAGTAGTCCCTACGGACAGGGCGGTGAAAAACTGTTTTTT.

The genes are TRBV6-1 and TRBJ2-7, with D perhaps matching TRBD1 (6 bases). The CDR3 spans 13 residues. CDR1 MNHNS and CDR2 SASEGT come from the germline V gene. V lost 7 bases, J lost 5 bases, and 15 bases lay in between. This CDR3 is CASTGTGLNEQYF. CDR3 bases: TGTGCCAGCACAGGAACAGGGTTAAACGAGCAGTACTTC.

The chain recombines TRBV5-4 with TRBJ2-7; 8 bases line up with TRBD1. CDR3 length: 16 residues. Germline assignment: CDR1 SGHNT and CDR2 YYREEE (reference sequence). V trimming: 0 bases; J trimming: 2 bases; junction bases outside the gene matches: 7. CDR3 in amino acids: CASSLEGRGLPYEQYF. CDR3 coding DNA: TGTGCCAGCAGCTTGGAAGGCAGGGGGCTTCCCTACGAGCAGTACTTC.

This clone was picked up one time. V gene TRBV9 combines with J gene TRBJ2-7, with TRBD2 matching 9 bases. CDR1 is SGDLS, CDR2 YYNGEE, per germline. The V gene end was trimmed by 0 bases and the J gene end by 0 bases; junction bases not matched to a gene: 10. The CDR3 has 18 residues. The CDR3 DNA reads TGTGCCAGCAGCGTAGGAGATAGCGGGGGTCAAAGCTCCTACGAGCAGTACTTC. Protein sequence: CASSVGDSGGQSSYEQYF.

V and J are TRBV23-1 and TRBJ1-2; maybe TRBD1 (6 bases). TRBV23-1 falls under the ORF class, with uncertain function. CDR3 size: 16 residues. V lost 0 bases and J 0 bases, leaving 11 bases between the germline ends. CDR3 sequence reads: CASSQSWTDSNYGYTF. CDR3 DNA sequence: TGCGCCAGCAGTCAATCTTGGACAGATTCTAACTATGGCTACACCTTC.

The CDR3, as DNA: TGTGCCAGCAGCTCAGTTGGGGGCAAAGAGACCCAGTACTTC. Translated: CASSSVGGKETQYF. The chain carries TRBV7-6 and TRBJ2-5; tentative D call: TRBD1 (6 bases). The V gene's germline CDR1 is SGHVS and CDR2 FNYEAQ. V lost 4 bases and J 3 bases, leaving 12 bases between the germline ends. This CDR3 is built from 14 residues.

The CDR3 bases are TGTGCCAGCAGTTTGACCCAGGGTCCCTACGAGCAGTACTTC. Protein sequence: CASSLTQGPYEQYF. This chain uses TRBV27 with TRBJ2-7; D possibly corresponds to TRBD1 (5 bases). The CDR3 extends over 14 amino acids. V lost 3 bases to trimming and J lost 2 bases, with 11 bases between them. The germline V gene encodes CDR1 MNHEY and CDR2 SMNVEV (reference sequence).

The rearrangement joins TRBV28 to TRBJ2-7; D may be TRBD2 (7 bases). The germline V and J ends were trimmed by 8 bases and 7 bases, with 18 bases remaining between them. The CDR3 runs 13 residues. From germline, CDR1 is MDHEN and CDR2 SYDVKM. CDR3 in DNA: TGTGCCAGCCACTATGGGGGGGCGGGTGAGCAGTACTTC. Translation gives CASHYGGAGEQYF.

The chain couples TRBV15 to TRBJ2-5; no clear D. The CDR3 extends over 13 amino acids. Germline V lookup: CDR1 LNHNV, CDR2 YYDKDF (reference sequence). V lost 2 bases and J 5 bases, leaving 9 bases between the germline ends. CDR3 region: CATSRPPLETQYF. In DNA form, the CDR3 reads TGTGCCACCAGCAGACCCCCACTGGAGACCCAGTACTTC.

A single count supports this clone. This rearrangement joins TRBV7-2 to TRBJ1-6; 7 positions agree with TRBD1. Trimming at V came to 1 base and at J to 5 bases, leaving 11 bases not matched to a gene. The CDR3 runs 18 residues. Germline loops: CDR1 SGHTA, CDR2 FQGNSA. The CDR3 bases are TGTGCCAGCAGCTTAGGGCCCCGGGACAGAGGGAATAATTCACCCCTCCACTTT. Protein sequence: CASSLGPRDRGNNSPLHF.